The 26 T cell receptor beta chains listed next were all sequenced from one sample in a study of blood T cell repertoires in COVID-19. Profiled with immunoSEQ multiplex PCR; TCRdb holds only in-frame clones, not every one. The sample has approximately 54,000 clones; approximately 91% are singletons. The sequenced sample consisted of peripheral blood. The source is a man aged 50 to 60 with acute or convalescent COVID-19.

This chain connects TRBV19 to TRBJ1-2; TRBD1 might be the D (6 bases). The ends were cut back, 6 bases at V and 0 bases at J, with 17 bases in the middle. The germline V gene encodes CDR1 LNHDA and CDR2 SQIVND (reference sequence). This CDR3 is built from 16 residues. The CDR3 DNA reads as TGTGCCAGTAGAAGACAGGAACGGAGAGCTAACTATGGCTACACCTTC. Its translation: CASRRQERRANYGYTF.

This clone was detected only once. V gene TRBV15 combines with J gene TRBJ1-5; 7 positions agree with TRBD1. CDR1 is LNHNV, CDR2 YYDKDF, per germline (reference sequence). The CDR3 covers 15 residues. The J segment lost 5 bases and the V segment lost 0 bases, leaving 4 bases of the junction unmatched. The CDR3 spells CATSRDTTGDQPQHF. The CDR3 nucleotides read TGTGCCACCAGCAGAGATACTACAGGGGATCAGCCCCAGCATTTT.

CDR3 region: CASSSGFGGEGIQYF. CDR3 bases: TGTGCCAGCAGTTCGGGATTTGGGGGCGAGGGCATTCAGTACTTC. The chain joins TRBV27 to TRBJ2-4, with a possible D match to TRBD1 (6 bases). The CDR3 length is 15 residues. Germline CDR1 MNHEY, CDR2 SMNVEV (reference sequence). Trimming stripped 4 bases from V and 9 bases from J, with 19 bases between.

The CDR3 DNA follows: TGTGCCAGCAGCTTGCCCCATGGACAGCACCAGCCTAGTAATGAAAAACTGTTTTTT. As protein: CASSLPHGQHQPSNEKLFF. This chain connects TRBV5-8 to TRBJ1-4, with D possibly TRBD1 on 6 matching bases. The germline V gene has CDR1 SGHTS and CDR2 YDEGEE. The V end was cut by 1 base, the J end by 4 bases, with 23 bases between. The CDR3 covers 19 residues.

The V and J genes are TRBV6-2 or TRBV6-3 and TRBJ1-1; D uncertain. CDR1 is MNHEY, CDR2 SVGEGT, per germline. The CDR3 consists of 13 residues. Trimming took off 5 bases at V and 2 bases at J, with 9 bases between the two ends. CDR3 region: CASSLRLNTEAFF. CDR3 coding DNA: TGTGCCAGCAGTCTGAGGCTAAACACTGAAGCTTTCTTT.

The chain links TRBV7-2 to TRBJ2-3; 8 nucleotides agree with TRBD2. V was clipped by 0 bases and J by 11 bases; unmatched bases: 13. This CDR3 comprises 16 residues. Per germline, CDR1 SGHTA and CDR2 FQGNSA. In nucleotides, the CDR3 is TGTGCCAGCAGCTTAGCGGGGGGACTAGGAGGTCTGGGGCAGTATTTT. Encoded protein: CASSLAGGLGGLGQYF.

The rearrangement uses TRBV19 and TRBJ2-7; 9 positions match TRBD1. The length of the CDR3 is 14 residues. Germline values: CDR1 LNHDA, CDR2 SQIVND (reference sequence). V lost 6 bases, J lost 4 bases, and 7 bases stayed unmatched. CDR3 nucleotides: TGTGCCAGTAGGAGGGGACAGGGAGATTACGAGCAGTACTTC. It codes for CASRRGQGDYEQYF. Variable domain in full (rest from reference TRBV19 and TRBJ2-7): DGGITQSPKYLFRKEGQNVTLSCEQNLNHDAMYWYRQDPGQGLRLIYYSQIVNDFQKGDIAEGYSVSREKKESFPLTVTSAQKNPTAFYLCASRRGQGDYEQYFGPGTRLTVT.

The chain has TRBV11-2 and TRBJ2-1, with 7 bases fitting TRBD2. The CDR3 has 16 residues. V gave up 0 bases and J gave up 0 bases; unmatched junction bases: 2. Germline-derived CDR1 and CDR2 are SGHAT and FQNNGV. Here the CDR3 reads CASSLDGGSSYNEQFF. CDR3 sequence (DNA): TGTGCCAGCAGCTTAGATGGCGGGAGCTCCTACAATGAGCAGTTCTTC. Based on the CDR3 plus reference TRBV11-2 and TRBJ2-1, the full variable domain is EAGVAQSPRYKIIEKRQSVAFWCNPISGHATLYWYQQILGQGPKLLIQFQNNGVVDDSQLPKDRFSAERLKGVDSTLKIQPAKLEDSAVYLCASSLDGGSSYNEQFFGPGTRLTVL.

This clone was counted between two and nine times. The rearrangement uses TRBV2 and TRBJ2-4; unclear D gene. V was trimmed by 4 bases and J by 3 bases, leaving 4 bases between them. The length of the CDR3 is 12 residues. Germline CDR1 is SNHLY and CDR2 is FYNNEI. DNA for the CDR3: TGTGCCAGCAGTGCGGGCAAAAACATTCAGTACTTC. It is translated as CASSAGKNIQYF.

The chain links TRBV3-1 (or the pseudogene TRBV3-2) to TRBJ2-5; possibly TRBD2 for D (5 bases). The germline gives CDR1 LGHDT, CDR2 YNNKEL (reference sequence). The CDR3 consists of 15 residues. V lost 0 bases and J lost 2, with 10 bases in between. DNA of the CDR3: TGTGCCAGCAGCCAAGAGGGGAGTCTACAAGAGACCCAGTACTTC. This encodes CASSQEGSLQETQYF.

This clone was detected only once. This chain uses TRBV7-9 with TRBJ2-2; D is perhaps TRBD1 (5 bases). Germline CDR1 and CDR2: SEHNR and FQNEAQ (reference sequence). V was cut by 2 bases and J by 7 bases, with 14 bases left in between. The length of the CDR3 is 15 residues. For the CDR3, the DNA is TGTGCCAGCAGCTTAAGGGGTTACTACATCGGGGAGCTGTTTTTT. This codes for CASSLRGYYIGELFF.

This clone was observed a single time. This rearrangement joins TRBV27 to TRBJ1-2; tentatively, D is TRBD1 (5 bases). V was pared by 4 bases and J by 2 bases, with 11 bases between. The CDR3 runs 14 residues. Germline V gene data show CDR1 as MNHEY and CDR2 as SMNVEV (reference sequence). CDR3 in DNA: TGTGCCAGCAGTTCCGCGGGGCGAAACTATGGCTACACCTTC. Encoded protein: CASSSAGRNYGYTF.

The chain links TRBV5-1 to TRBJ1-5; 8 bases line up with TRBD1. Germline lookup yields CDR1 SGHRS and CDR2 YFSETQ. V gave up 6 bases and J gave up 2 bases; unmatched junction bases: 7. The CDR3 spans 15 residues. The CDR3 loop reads CASTIGQGGNQPQHF. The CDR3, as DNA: TGCGCCAGCACAATCGGACAGGGTGGCAATCAGCCCCAGCATTTT.

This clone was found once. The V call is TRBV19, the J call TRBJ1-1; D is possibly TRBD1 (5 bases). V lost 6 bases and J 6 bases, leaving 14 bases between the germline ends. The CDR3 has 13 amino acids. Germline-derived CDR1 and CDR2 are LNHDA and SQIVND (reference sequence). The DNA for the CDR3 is TGTGCCAGTAGCCAACAGGTCTTCGCTGAAGCTTTCTTT. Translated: CASSQQVFAEAFF.

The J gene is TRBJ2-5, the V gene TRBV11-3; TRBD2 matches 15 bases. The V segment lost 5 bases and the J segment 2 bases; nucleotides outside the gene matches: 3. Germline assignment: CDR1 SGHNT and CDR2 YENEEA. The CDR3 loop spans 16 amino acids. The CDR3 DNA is TGTGCCAGCAGCAGGGGGACTAGCGGGAGGCAAGAGACCCAGTACTTC. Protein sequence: CASSRGTSGRQETQYF.

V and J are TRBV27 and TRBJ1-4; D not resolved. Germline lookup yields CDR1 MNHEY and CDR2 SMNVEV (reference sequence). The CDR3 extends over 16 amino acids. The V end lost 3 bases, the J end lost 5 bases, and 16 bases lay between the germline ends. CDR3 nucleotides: TGTGCCAGCAGTTTTAGGAGACGTGGCGTGAATGAAAAACTGTTTTTT. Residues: CASSFRRRGVNEKLFF.

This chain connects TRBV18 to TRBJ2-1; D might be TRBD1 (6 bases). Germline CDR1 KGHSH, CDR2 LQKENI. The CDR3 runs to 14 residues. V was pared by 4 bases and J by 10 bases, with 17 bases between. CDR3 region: CASSLQQGFNEQFF. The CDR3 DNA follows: TGTGCCAGCTCACTGCAACAGGGTTTCAACGAGCAGTTCTTC.

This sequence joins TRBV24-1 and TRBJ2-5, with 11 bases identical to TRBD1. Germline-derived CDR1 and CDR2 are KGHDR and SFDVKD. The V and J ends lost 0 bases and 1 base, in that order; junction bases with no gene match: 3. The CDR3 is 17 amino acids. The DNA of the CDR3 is TGTGCCACCAGTGATTTGCTCGGGACAGGGGGCCAAGAGACCCAGTACTTC. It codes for CATSDLLGTGGQETQYF.

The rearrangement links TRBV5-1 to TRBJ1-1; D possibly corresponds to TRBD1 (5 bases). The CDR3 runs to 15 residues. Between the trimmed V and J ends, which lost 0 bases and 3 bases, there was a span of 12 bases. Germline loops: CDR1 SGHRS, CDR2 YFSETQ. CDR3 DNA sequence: TGCGCCAGCAGCTTGGAAGCGGGGCGAGACACTGAAGCTTTCTTT. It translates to CASSLEAGRDTEAFF. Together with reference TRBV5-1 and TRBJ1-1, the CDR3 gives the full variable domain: KAGVTQTPRYLIKTRGQQVTLSCSPISGHRSVSWYQQTPGQGLQFLFEYFSETQRNKGNFPGRFSGRQFSNSRSEMNVSTLELGDSALYLCASSLEAGRDTEAFFGQGTRLTVV.

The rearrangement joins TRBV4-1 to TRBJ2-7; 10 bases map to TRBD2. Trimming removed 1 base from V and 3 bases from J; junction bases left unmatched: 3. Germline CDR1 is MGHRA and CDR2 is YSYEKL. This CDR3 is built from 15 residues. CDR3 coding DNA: TGCGCCAGCAGCCAAGTGGCTAGCGGGAGCTACGAGCAGTACTTC. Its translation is CASSQVASGSYEQYF.

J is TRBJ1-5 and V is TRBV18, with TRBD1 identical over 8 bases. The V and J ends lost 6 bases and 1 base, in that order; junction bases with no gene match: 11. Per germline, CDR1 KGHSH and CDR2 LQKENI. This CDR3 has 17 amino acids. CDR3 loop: CASSSSRTGKSNQPQHF. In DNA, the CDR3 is TGTGCCAGCTCTTCTTCCAGGACAGGGAAAAGCAATCAGCCCCAGCATTTT.

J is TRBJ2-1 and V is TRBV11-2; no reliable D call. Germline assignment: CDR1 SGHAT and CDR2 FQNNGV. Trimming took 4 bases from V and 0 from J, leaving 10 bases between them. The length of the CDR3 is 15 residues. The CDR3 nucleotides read TGTGCCAGCAGCTCGGAGTTGAGCTCCTACAATGAGCAGTTCTTC. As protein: CASSSELSSYNEQFF.

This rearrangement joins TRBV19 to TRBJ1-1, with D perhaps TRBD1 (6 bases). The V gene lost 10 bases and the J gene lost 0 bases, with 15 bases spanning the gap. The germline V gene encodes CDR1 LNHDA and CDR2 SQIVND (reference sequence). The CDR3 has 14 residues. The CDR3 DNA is TGTGCCACCCACACAGGGAGCCTGAACACTGAAGCTTTCTTT. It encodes CATHTGSLNTEAFF.

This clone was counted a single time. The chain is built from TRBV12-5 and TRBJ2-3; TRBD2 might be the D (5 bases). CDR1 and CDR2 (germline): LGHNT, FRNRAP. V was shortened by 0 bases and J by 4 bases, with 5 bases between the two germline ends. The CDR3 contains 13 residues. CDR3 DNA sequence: TGTGCTAGTGGTTTGGTACTAGCAGATACGCAGTATTTT. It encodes CASGLVLADTQYF.

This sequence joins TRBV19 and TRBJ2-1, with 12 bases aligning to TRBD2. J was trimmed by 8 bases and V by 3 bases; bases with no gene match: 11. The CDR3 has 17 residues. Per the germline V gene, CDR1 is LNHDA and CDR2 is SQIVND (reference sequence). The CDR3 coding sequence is TGTGCCAGTAGTATCCTTCCCCCGACTAGCGGGAGCGATGAGCAGTTCTTC. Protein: CASSILPPTSGSDEQFF.

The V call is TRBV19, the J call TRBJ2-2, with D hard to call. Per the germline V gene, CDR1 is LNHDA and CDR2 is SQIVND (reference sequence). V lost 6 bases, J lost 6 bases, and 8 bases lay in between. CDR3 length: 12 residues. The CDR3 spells CASSPPPGELFF. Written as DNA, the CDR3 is TGTGCCAGTAGCCCTCCTCCCGGGGAGCTGTTTTTT.